The next 25 T cell receptor beta chains were all read from a single sample in a study of PD-1 blockade in classical Hodgkin lymphoma. Some clones are missing from TCRdb's copy, which holds only in-frame ones; the method was immunoSEQ multiplex PCR. The sample includes 50,000 to 65,000 clones, 70% to 90% of them seen just once. The time point was: cycle 4 day 1 (C4D1), after less than 7 weeks of nivolumab. Brentuximab vedotin exposure varied among the patients, all of whom had relapsed after autologous stem cell transplantation. The sequenced sample was peripheral blood mononuclear cells (PBMCs), obtained before the fourth cycle of nivolumab. Source of these receptors: a human donor with classical Hodgkin lymphoma.

The chain combines TRBV7-9 with TRBJ2-6; D is undetermined. Looked up from germline, CDR1 is SEHNR and CDR2 is FQNEAQ (reference sequence). The CDR3 has 19 residues. V was clipped by 5 bases and J by 0 bases, with 20 bases between them. CDR3 coding DNA: TGTGCCAGCAGCCTGACACCAGTGATTTCTTACTCTGGGGCCAACGTCCTGACTTTC. It codes for CASSLTPVISYSGANVLTF.

The chain has TRBV7-8 and TRBJ1-2; D uncertain. V was cut by 5 bases and J by 4 bases, with 11 bases left in between. CDR1 is SGHVS, CDR2 FQNEAQ, per germline. This CDR3 comprises 13 residues. This CDR3 reads CASSPGQLYGYTF. CDR3 DNA sequence: TGTGCCAGCAGCCCCGGGCAGCTCTATGGCTACACCTTC.

The CDR3 sequence is CASSEASDRRSGYYGYTF. In nucleotides, the CDR3 is TGTGCCAGCAGTGAAGCGTCGGACAGGCGGAGTGGGTACTATGGCTACACCTTC. The chain links TRBV6-1 to TRBJ1-2; 7 bases are shared with TRBD1. V shed 0 bases and J 3 bases; nucleotides not matched to a gene: 13. This CDR3 region has 18 residues. Germline assignment: CDR1 MNHNS and CDR2 SASEGT.

This chain links TRBV6-5 with TRBJ1-5, with 7 nucleotides matching TRBD1. CDR1 MNHEY and CDR2 SVGAGI come from the germline V gene. This CDR3 has 15 residues. V gave up 6 bases and J gave up 3 bases; unmatched junction bases: 8. The CDR3 coding sequence is TGTGCCAGCAGCTCACGACAGGGCATCAATCAGCCCCAGCATTTT. It is translated as CASSSRQGINQPQHF.

This clone was detected only once. This rearrangement joins TRBV5-1 to TRBJ2-3; 7 nucleotides match TRBD2. The CDR3 contains 13 residues. After removal of 6 bases from V and 4 bases from J, the junction contained 5 bases not matched to a gene. Germline V gives CDR1 SGHRS, CDR2 YFSETQ. Written as DNA, the CDR3 is TGCGCCAGCACCCTAGGGAGGGCAGATACGCAGTATTTT. The encoded protein is CASTLGRADTQYF.

This clone was counted between two and nine times. The chain carries TRBV6-6 and TRBJ1-4, with 9 bases matching TRBD1. The ends lost 6 bases at V and 14 bases at J; junction bases unmatched: 13. CDR3 length: 14 amino acids. Looked up from germline, CDR1 is MNHNY and CDR2 is SVGAGI (reference sequence). The DNA of the CDR3 is TGTGCCAGCAGACGAGACAGGGGGACTATGCGGCTGTTTTTT. Protein sequence: CASRRDRGTMRLFF.

The table lists this clone with a count of one. This sequence joins TRBV5-1 and TRBJ1-1, with 8 bases identical to TRBD1. V lost 0 bases, J lost 8 bases, and 6 bases stayed unmatched. The V gene's germline CDR1 is SGHRS and CDR2 YFSETQ. There are 14 residues in the CDR3. CDR3 in DNA: TGCGCCAGCAGCTTGGAGGACAGGGCGAAGGAAGCTTTCTTT. Its translation: CASSLEDRAKEAFF.

The gene calls are TRBV11-2 and TRBJ1-6; D is unresolved. This CDR3 contains 13 residues. V was cut by 2 bases and J by 4 bases, with 3 bases left in between. Germline-derived CDR1 and CDR2 are SGHAT and FQNNGV. The CDR3 nucleotides are TGTGCCAGCAGCTTAAAGTATAATTCACCCCTCCACTTT. Translating it yields CASSLKYNSPLHF.

J is TRBJ1-2 and V is TRBV10-3; D unclear. V lost 0 bases, J lost 1 base, and 3 bases lay in between. Germline CDR1 is ENHRY and CDR2 is SYGVKD. There are 13 residues in the CDR3. This chain's CDR3 is CAISESSNYGYTF. DNA for the CDR3: TGTGCCATCAGTGAGTCAAGTAACTATGGCTACACCTTC.

The V and J genes are TRBV5-1 and TRBJ2-1; D call uncertain. CDR1 SGHRS and CDR2 YFSETQ come from the germline V gene. This CDR3 is 15 amino acids long. With 1 base removed from V and 1 base from J, the gap between germline ends came to 9 bases. In nucleotides, the CDR3 is TGCGCCAGCAGCTTGATCCCGGGTTCCTACAATGAGCAGTTCTTC. Translating gives CASSLIPGSYNEQFF.

The chain uses TRBV5-1 and TRBJ2-3, with 13 bases aligning to TRBD2. The V and J ends lost 4 bases and 1 base, in that order; junction bases with no gene match: 12. This CDR3 comprises 19 residues. Germline V lookup: CDR1 SGHRS, CDR2 YFSETQ. This chain's CDR3 is CASSRTAPGLAGRTDTQYF. CDR3 DNA sequence: TGCGCCAGCAGCCGCACTGCTCCGGGACTAGCGGGGCGCACAGATACGCAGTATTTT.

This chain connects TRBV4-2 to TRBJ1-1; D call uncertain. There are 15 residues in the CDR3. The ends were cut back, 1 base at V and 2 bases at J, with 11 bases in the middle. Per germline, CDR1 LGHNA and CDR2 YNFKEQ. The CDR3 is CASSQVDGVNTEAFF. The DNA of the CDR3 is TGTGCCAGCAGCCAAGTTGATGGGGTTAACACTGAAGCTTTCTTT.

This rearrangement joins TRBV5-1 to TRBJ1-4; 7 positions agree with TRBD1. Germline lookup yields CDR1 SGHRS and CDR2 YFSETQ. Unmatched junction bases numbered 5, after V lost 6 bases and J lost 3 bases. The CDR3 covers 14 residues. The CDR3 sequence is CASTRGTANEKLFF. The CDR3 DNA follows: TGCGCCAGCACCCGCGGGACAGCTAATGAAAAACTGTTTTTT.

CDR3 coding DNA: TGTGCCTGGTCAATCCGAGAAAAACTGTTTTTT. Protein: CAWSIREKLFF. J is TRBJ1-4 and V is TRBV30, with no clear D. V lost 5 bases and J lost 8, with 9 bases in between. The V gene's germline CDR1 is GTSNPN and CDR2 SVGIG (reference sequence). The CDR3 totals 11 residues.

The chain is built from TRBV7-9 and TRBJ1-2; D unresolved. The CDR3 length is 13 residues. With 5 bases removed from V and 4 bases from J, the gap between germline ends came to 11 bases. Germline-derived CDR1 and CDR2 are SEHNR and FQNEAQ (reference sequence). In DNA, the CDR3 is TGTGCCAGCAGCGTGGAAAGTGTCTATGGCTACACCTTC. This sequence encodes CASSVESVYGYTF.

The rearrangement joins TRBV6-4 to TRBJ1-6; 10 positions match TRBD1. With V trimmed by 6 bases and J by 8 bases, 7 bases remained unmatched. Germline loops: CDR1 MRHNA, CDR2 SNTAGT. The CDR3 is made up of 15 amino acids. CDR3 sequence reads: CASRGQGRIDSPLHF. The DNA for the CDR3 is TGTGCCAGCAGGGGACAGGGGAGGATTGATTCACCCCTCCACTTT.

V is TRBV11-2 and J is TRBJ2-7; TRBD2 matches at 11 bases. The germline CDR1 and CDR2 sequences are SGHAT and FQNNGV. The ends lost 5 bases at V and 1 base at J; junction bases unmatched: 7. The length of the CDR3 is 16 residues. CDR3 loop: CASSLRTSGRSYEQYF. CDR3 in DNA: TGTGCCAGCAGCCTTAGGACTAGCGGGCGGTCCTACGAGCAGTACTTC.

The chain couples TRBV5-1 to TRBJ1-5, with 8 bases aligning to TRBD1. The trim removed 3 bases at V and 3 bases at J, leaving 5 bases unmatched. From germline, CDR1 is SGHRS and CDR2 YFSETQ. There are 15 residues in the CDR3. The CDR3 DNA reads TGCGCCAGCAGCTCCGGGACAGGTTACAATCAGCCCCAGCATTTT. Translated, it gives CASSSGTGYNQPQHF.

The V gene is TRBV21-1, the J gene TRBJ2-5; TRBD2 reflects the table's D call only, with no check against the DNA. TRBV21-1 is a recognized pseudogene. The CDR3 is 19 amino acids. This chain's CDR3 is CASSKEPAGGQNNQETQYF. The CDR3 bases are TGTGCCAGCAGCAAAGAGCCAGCGGGGGGGCAAAACAACCAAGAGACCCAGTACTTC.

The chain has TRBV5-1 and TRBJ1-2; D remains unclear. The CDR3 consists of 14 residues. Per germline, CDR1 SGHRS and CDR2 YFSETQ. V lost 0 bases and J lost 4, with 10 bases in between. CDR3 protein: CASSLGVESYGYTF. CDR3 DNA sequence: TGCGCCAGCAGCTTGGGGGTAGAGTCCTATGGCTACACCTTC.

In its sample, this clone was seen a few times. The V gene is TRBV11-2, the J gene TRBJ1-3, with D possibly being TRBD1 (6 bases). Germline V gene sequence: CDR1 SGHAT, CDR2 FQNNGV. This CDR3 comprises 16 residues. Trimming removed 5 bases at V and 0 bases at J, with 14 bases between. Here the CDR3 reads CASSRIQGSSGNTIYF. CDR3 bases: TGTGCCAGCAGCAGAATACAGGGAAGCTCTGGAAACACCATATATTTT.

This rearrangement joins TRBV5-1 to TRBJ2-5; D not certain. The CDR3 totals 14 residues. Per germline, CDR1 SGHRS and CDR2 YFSETQ. With 2 bases removed from V and 3 bases from J, the gap between germline ends came to 11 bases. The CDR3 here is CASSFLGMEETQYF. The CDR3 nucleotides read TGCGCCAGCAGCTTTCTTGGGATGGAAGAGACCCAGTACTTC. Full variable domain (rest looked up from reference TRBV5-1 and TRBJ2-5): KAGVTQTPRYLIKTRGQQVTLSCSPISGHRSVSWYQQTPGQGLQFLFEYFSETQRNKGNFPGRFSGRQFSNSRSEMNVSTLELGDSALYLCASSFLGMEETQYFGPGTRLLVL.

J is TRBJ2-5 and V is TRBV29-1, with 11 bases identical to TRBD1. Germline CDR1 is SQVTM and CDR2 is ANQGSEA. The CDR3 is made up of 15 amino acids. The J segment lost 2 bases and the V segment lost 4 bases, leaving 6 bases of the junction unmatched. As DNA, the CDR3 is TGCAGCGTTGCCCGGGACAGGGGGACTCAAGAGACCCAGTACTTC. This encodes CSVARDRGTQETQYF.

The V gene is TRBV9, the J gene TRBJ2-5; D perhaps matches TRBD1 (6 bases). The CDR3 runs to 14 residues. V was cut by 2 bases and J by 3 bases, with 11 bases left in between. CDR1 and CDR2 from the germline V gene are SGDLS and YYNGEE. The chain's CDR3 is CASSVSGGKETQYF. CDR3 in DNA: TGTGCCAGCAGCGTCAGTGGGGGCAAAGAGACCCAGTACTTC.

This rearrangement joins TRBV2 to TRBJ1-1; D possibly corresponds to TRBD1 (5 bases). The CDR3 has 15 residues. The V end lost 4 bases, the J end lost 5 bases, and 17 bases lay between the germline ends. Germline assignment: CDR1 SNHLY and CDR2 FYNNEI. The DNA for the CDR3 is TGTGCCAGCAGTGGCCCTAACCAGGGTGGGACTGAAGCTTTCTTT. Its protein is CASSGPNQGGTEAFF. The full variable domain, its missing parts supplied by reference TRBV2 and TRBJ1-1, is EPEVTQTPSHQVTQMGQEVILRCVPISNHLYFYWYRQILGQKVEFLVSFYNNEISEKSEIFDDQFSVERPDGSNFTLKIRSTKLEDSAMYFCASSGPNQGGTEAFFGQGTRLTVV.